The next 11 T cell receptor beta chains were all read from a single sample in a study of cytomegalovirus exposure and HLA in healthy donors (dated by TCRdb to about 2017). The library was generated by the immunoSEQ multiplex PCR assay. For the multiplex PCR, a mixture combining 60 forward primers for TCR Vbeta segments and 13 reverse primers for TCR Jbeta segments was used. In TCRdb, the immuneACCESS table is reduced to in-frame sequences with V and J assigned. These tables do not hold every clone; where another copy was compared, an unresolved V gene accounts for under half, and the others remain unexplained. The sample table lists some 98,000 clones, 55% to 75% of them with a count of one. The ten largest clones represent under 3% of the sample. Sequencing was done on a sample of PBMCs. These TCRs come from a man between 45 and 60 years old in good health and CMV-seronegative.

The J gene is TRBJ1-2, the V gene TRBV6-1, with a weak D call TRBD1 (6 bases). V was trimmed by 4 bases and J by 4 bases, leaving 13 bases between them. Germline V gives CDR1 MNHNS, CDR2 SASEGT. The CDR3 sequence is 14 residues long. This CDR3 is CASSAQQGFYGYTF. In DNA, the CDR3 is TGTGCCAGCAGTGCACAACAGGGATTCTATGGCTACACCTTC.

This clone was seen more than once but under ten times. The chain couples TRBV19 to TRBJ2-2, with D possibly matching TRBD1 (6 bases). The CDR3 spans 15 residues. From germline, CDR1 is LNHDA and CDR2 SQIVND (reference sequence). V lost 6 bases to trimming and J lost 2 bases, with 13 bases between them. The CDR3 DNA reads TGTGCCAGTAGGATGGGGGCAGGAAACACCGGGGAGCTGTTTTTT. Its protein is CASRMGAGNTGELFF.

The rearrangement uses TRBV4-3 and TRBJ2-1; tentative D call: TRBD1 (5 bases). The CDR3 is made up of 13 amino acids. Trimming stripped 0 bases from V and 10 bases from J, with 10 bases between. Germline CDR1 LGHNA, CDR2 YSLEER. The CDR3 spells CASSQDTGVEQFF. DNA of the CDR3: TGCGCCAGCAGCCAAGATACAGGTGTGGAGCAGTTCTTC.

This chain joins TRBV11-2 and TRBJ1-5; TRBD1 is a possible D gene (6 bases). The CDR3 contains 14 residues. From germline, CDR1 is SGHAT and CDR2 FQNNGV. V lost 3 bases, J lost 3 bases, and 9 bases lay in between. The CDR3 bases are TGTGCCAGCAGCTTCACAGGGCACAATCAGCCCCAGCATTTT. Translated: CASSFTGHNQPQHF.

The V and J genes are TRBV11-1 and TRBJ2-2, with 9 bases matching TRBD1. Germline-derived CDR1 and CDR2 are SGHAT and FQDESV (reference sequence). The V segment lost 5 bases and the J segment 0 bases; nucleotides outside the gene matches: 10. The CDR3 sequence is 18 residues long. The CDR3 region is CASSLAPGQGTNTGELFF. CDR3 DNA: TGTGCCAGCAGCCTCGCACCGGGACAGGGTACGAACACCGGGGAGCTGTTTTTT.

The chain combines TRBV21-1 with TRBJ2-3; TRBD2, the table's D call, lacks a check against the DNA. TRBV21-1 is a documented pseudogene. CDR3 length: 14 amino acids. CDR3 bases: TGTGCCAGCACCACGGGGTGGGGGGCAGATACGCAGTATTTT. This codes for CASTTGWGADTQYF.

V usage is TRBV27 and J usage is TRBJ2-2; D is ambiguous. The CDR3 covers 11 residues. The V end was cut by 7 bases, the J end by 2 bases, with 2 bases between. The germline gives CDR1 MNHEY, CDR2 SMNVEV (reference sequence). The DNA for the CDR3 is TGTGCCAGCACAAACACCGGGGAGCTGTTTTTT. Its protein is CASTNTGELFF.

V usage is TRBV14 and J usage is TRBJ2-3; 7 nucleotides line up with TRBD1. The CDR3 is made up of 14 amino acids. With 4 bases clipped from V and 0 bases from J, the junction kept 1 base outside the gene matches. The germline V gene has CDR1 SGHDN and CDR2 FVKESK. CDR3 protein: CASSPDRSTDTQYF. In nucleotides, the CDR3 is TGTGCCAGCAGCCCGGACAGGAGCACAGATACGCAGTATTTT.

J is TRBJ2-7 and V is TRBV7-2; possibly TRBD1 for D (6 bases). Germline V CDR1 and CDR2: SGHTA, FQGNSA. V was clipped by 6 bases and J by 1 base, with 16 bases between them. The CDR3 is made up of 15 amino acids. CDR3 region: CASSLWTDKSYEQYF. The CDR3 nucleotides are TGTGCCAGCAGTTTGTGGACAGACAAATCCTACGAGCAGTACTTC.

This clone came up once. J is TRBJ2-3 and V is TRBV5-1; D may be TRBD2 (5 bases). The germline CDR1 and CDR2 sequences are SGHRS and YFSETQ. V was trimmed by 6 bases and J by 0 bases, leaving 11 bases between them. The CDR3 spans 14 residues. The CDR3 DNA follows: TGCGCCAGCACGAGCGGTACTAGCACAGATACGCAGTATTTT. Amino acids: CASTSGTSTDTQYF.

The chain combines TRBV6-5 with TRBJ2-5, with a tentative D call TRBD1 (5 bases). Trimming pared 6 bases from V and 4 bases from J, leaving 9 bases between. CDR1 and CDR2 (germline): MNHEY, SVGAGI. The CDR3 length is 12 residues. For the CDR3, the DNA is TGTGCCAGCAGCGACAGTGCAGAGACCCAGTACTTC. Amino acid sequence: CASSDSAETQYF.